This T cell receptor beta chain derives from a study of T cells in Graves' hyperthyroidism and ophthalmopathy. Exclusion of patients followed from uncontrolled infection, other autoimmune disease, pregnancy or lactation. For the diagnoses, clinical symptoms, serum thyroxine and TRAb, thyroid ultrasound and orbital computed tomography were used. Each 10 ml fresh peripheral blood draw supplied the PBMCs. Template material for amplifying TCR beta CDR3 regions consisted of RNA transcripts. First-round RT-PCR targeting the TCR CDR3 was performed with the HTBI primer set. TCRdb analysed the multiplex PCR reads with MiXCR anew, one entry per CDR3 protein. The top ten clones hold roughly 3% of a sample with about 600,000 distinct CDR3 sequences, approximately 15% of them seen once. Study-level results: Before onset, ophthalmopathy was predicted by the model a median around 6.5 months earlier.

This clonotype was seen repeatedly, ten times or more. Its target is not known. Specimen: blood. The sequence derives from a woman between 40 and 55 years old with Graves' ophthalmopathy.

The CDR3 protein is CASSRDGGQPQHF. CDR3 DNA: TGTGCCAGCAGTCGAGACGGGGGTCAGCCCCAGCATTTT. The J gene is TRBJ1-5, the V gene TRBV12-3 or TRBV12-4, with a weak D call TRBD1 (5 bases). V was clipped by 5 bases and J by 6 bases, with 11 bases between them. The CDR3 spans 13 residues.